This entry lists 27 T cell receptor beta chains sequenced from one sample in a study of beta chain features in type 1 diabetes. The antigens these receptors bind are not known. Reverse transcription of all isolated RNA meant that expressed TCRB transcripts were sequenced. Repertoires were generated with immunoSEQ multiplex PCR, while TCRdb's copy carries only in-frame clones and drops some. This sample has roughly 180,000 clones, with approximately 7.8% found just once. General study findings and limits: Shorter TCRB CDR3s, moderately but significantly so, were found in Type 1 diabetes patients in all four CD4+ subsets.

Material for sequencing was central memory CD4+ T cells from blood. The receptors derive from a woman aged 40-49 years with type 1 diabetes.

This clone was seen only a few times. The chain links TRBV29-1 to TRBJ1-2; 10 bases align to TRBD1. The ends lost 0 bases at V and 13 bases at J; junction bases unmatched: 11. In germline, CDR1 is SQVTM, CDR2 ANQGSEA. The CDR3 runs 14 residues. Written as DNA, the CDR3 is TGCAGCGTTGAAGAAGGGACAGGGGTACTTGGGTTCACCTTC. Protein sequence: CSVEEGTGVLGFTF.

This clone came up a few times. CDR3 amino acids: CASRTTAGDTQYF. The CDR3 nucleotides read TGTGCCAGCAGAACTACAGCGGGGGATACGCAGTATTTT. The V gene is TRBV6-5, the J gene TRBJ2-3; 7 positions agree with TRBD2. The V segment lost 6 bases and the J segment 6 bases; nucleotides outside the gene matches: 6. The germline CDR1 and CDR2 sequences are MNHEY and SVGAGI. The CDR3 sequence is 13 residues long.

The genes are TRBV28 and TRBJ1-1; D not certain. Trimming shortened V by 5 bases and J by 0 bases, and 4 bases separated the two germline ends. CDR1 and CDR2 (germline): MDHEN, SYDVKM. This CDR3 spans 12 amino acids. The CDR3 DNA is TGTGCCAGCAGTCTAATGAACACTGAAGCTTTCTTT. Its translation: CASSLMNTEAFF.

V and J are TRBV28 and TRBJ1-2, with TRBD1 identical over 12 bases. J lost 7 bases, V lost 7 bases, and 7 bases had no gene match. Per the germline V gene, CDR1 is MDHEN and CDR2 is SYDVKM. This CDR3 has 14 amino acids. The CDR3 DNA reads TGTGCCAGCACCTCGGGACAGGGGGCGGTTGGCTACACCTTC. Translation: CASTSGQGAVGYTF.

This clone occurred a few times. The chain recombines TRBV5-1 with TRBJ2-3; the match to TRBD1 covers 12 bases. Trimming removed 4 bases from V and 5 bases from J; junction bases left unmatched: 8. The V gene's germline CDR1 is SGHRS and CDR2 YFSETQ. This CDR3 contains 16 residues. The CDR3 nucleotides read TGCGCCAGCAGCCTGGCCGGGACAGGGGGCCAAGATACGCAGTATTTT. Translation: CASSLAGTGGQDTQYF.

Only a few counts were recorded for this clone. The genes are TRBV4-2 and TRBJ1-5; no reliable D call. CDR3 size: 14 residues. Germline-derived CDR1 and CDR2 are LGHNA and YNFKEQ. Between the trimmed V and J ends, which lost 1 base and 3 bases, there was a span of 7 bases. This CDR3 is CASSQGQVNQPQHF. The CDR3 DNA is TGTGCCAGCAGCCAAGGTCAGGTCAATCAGCCCCAGCATTTT.

V and J are TRBV7-2 and TRBJ2-5; perhaps TRBD1 as D (6 bases). The CDR3 spans 15 residues. In germline, CDR1 is SGHTA, CDR2 FQGNSA. Between the trimmed V and J ends, which lost 2 bases and 2 bases, there was a span of 12 bases. The CDR3 nucleotides read TGTGCCAGCAGCTTAACAGGGTTGGTACAAGAGACCCAGTACTTC. Translating gives CASSLTGLVQETQYF.

This clone came up many times. This CDR3 is also generated by other DNA sequences in the sample. The chain recombines TRBV29-1 with TRBJ1-1; D ambiguous. In germline, CDR1 is SQVTM, CDR2 ANQGSEA. The CDR3 is 13 residues long. Trimming pared 2 bases from V and 4 bases from J, leaving 11 bases between. CDR3 sequence: CSVESAGGTEAFF. As DNA, the CDR3 is TGCAGCGTTGAATCCGCGGGCGGCACTGAAGCTTTCTTT. Full variable domain (remainder filled in from reference TRBV29-1 and TRBJ1-1): SAVISQKPSRDICQRGTSLTIQCQVDSQVTMMFWYRQQPGQSLTLIATANQGSEATYESGFVIDKFPISRPNLTFSTLTVSNMSPEDSSIYLCSVESAGGTEAFFGQGTRLTVV.

The chain has TRBV28 and TRBJ2-7; a possible D gene is TRBD2 (5 bases). The CDR3 is made up of 13 amino acids. In germline, CDR1 is MDHEN, CDR2 SYDVKM. V lost 6 bases to trimming and J lost 7 bases, with 16 bases between them. CDR3 loop: CASSPDTEGEQYF. For the CDR3, the DNA is TGTGCCAGCAGCCCCGACACTGAGGGAGAGCAGTACTTC.

This clone turned up a few times. This chain uses TRBV9 with TRBJ1-5; D possibly corresponds to TRBD1 (5 bases). Germline values: CDR1 SGDLS, CDR2 YYNGEE. This CDR3 comprises 15 residues. Between the trimmed V and J ends, which lost 4 bases and 5 bases, there was a span of 16 bases. In DNA, the CDR3 is TGTGCCAGCAGCCCCTCGGGGGGGTGGGATCAGCCCCAGCATTTT. Its translation is CASSPSGGWDQPQHF.

The gene calls are TRBV7-2 and TRBJ1-2; possible D gene TRBD1, 5 bases. The CDR3 is made up of 12 amino acids. From germline, CDR1 is SGHTA and CDR2 FQGNSA. V was clipped by 1 base and J by 13 bases, with 13 bases between them. The CDR3: CASSLGGGRTTF. Written as DNA, the CDR3 is TGTGCCAGCAGCTTAGGGGGGGGGAGAACCACCTTC.

J is TRBJ2-3 and V is TRBV4-3; the D gene is possibly TRBD1 (7 bases). Germline assignment: CDR1 LGHNA and CDR2 YSLEER. V lost 4 bases, J lost 0 bases, and 14 bases lay in between. The CDR3 has 16 amino acids. This CDR3 reads CASSRRAGQSTDTQYF. In nucleotides, the CDR3 is TGCGCCAGCAGCCGCCGGGCGGGACAGAGCACAGATACGCAGTATTTT.

In its sample, this clone was seen a few times. This chain connects TRBV7-2 to TRBJ1-2, with a possible D match to TRBD1 (5 bases). Per the germline V gene, CDR1 is SGHTA and CDR2 is FQGNSA. The CDR3 has 15 residues. The CDR3 is CATKISSQGNYGYTF. DNA for the CDR3: TGTGCTACTAAAATCTCCTCCCAGGGCAACTATGGCTACACCTTC.

CDR3 DNA sequence: TGTGCCAGCAGCTTGACGGGACTAGCGGGGTCCTACAATGAGCAGTTCTTC. Residues: CASSLTGLAGSYNEQFF. The rearrangement joins TRBV7-3 to TRBJ2-1; the match to TRBD2 covers 13 bases. With V trimmed by 3 bases and J by 1 base, 3 bases remained unmatched. Germline V gives CDR1 SGHTA, CDR2 FQGTGA. The CDR3 has 17 amino acids.

This clone occurred once. The chain couples TRBV4-1 to TRBJ1-1; D gene uncertain. V lost 2 bases and J 1 base, leaving 14 bases between the germline ends. This CDR3 has 16 amino acids. Per germline, CDR1 MGHRA and CDR2 YSYEKL. The CDR3 reads CASSQQSQQQNTEAFF. The CDR3 DNA follows: TGCGCCAGCAGCCAACAAAGTCAACAACAGAACACTGAAGCTTTCTTT.

This clone was detected many times. J is TRBJ2-5 and V is TRBV29-1, with a tentative D call TRBD1 (6 bases). This CDR3 contains 12 residues. V lost 3 bases, J lost 7 bases, and 12 bases lay in between. Germline V gene data show CDR1 as SQVTM and CDR2 as ANQGSEA. Here the CDR3 DNA reads TGCAGCGTTGATGCACAGGGCGGGACCCAGTACTTC. Translation: CSVDAQGGTQYF.

This clone was detected a few times. V and J are TRBV6-1 and TRBJ2-5; weak D call: TRBD1 (5 bases). This CDR3 is built from 14 residues. Trimming shortened V by 6 bases and J by 2 bases, and 13 bases separated the two germline ends. Germline V lookup: CDR1 MNHNS, CDR2 SASEGT. DNA of the CDR3: TGTGCCAGCAGCTCAGGGCCCTTTCAAGAGACCCAGTACTTC. Its translation: CASSSGPFQETQYF.

The chain carries TRBV7-2 and TRBJ1-2; D is perhaps TRBD1 (5 bases). The CDR3 runs 13 residues. Deletions cut 5 bases from V and 4 bases from J, with 11 bases between. Germline-derived CDR1 and CDR2 are SGHTA and FQGNSA. The CDR3 loop reads CASSPPQGYGYTF. The CDR3 nucleotides are TGTGCCAGCAGCCCCCCGCAGGGCTATGGCTACACCTTC.

This clone turned up a few times. The chain recombines TRBV27 with TRBJ2-1, with D perhaps TRBD2 (6 bases). The CDR3 runs to 15 residues. The germline CDR1 and CDR2 sequences are MNHEY and SMNVEV (reference sequence). The V end lost 5 bases, the J end lost 4 bases, and 15 bases lay between the germline ends. The CDR3 DNA sequence: TGTGCCAGCAGTCCTCGCCTGGAGGGTTACAATGAGCAGTTCTTC. This sequence encodes CASSPRLEGYNEQFF.

In its sample, this clone was seen a few times. The V and J genes are TRBV25-1 and TRBJ2-4; the match to TRBD1 covers 11 bases. Germline CDR1 reads MGHDK; CDR2 reads SYGVNS. With V trimmed by 7 bases and J by 4 bases, 9 bases remained unmatched. The CDR3 spans 16 residues. Here the CDR3 reads CASTGTGGMGKNIQYF. The DNA for the CDR3 is TGTGCCAGCACTGGGACAGGGGGGATGGGAAAAAACATTCAGTACTTC.

This chain links TRBV19 with TRBJ2-7; D perhaps matches TRBD2 (6 bases). The CDR3 loop spans 13 amino acids. V lost 3 bases and J lost 6, with 12 bases in between. Looked up from germline, CDR1 is LNHDA and CDR2 is SQIVND (reference sequence). CDR3 bases: TGTGCCAGTAGTATTGGATGGGGAGGCGAGCAGTACTTC. Amino acids: CASSIGWGGEQYF.

This clone was found a few times. The chain combines TRBV7-6 with TRBJ2-5, with D hard to call. The ends were cut back, 2 bases at V and 6 bases at J, with 10 bases in the middle. The CDR3 has 13 amino acids. Germline CDR1 SGHVS, CDR2 FNYEAQ. The DNA of the CDR3 is TGTGCCAGCAGCTTAAGCCGTGGGCAGACCCAGTACTTC. This sequence encodes CASSLSRGQTQYF.

The chain has TRBV27 and TRBJ1-6; D ambiguous. From germline, CDR1 is MNHEY and CDR2 SMNVEV (reference sequence). This CDR3 spans 16 amino acids. Trimming cost V 8 bases and J 6 bases, with 20 bases left between them. In DNA form, the CDR3 reads TGTGCCAGCTCGAGTTGGGCGGGGTCTGCTAATTCACCCCTCCACTTT. This gives the protein CASSSWAGSANSPLHF.

The chain uses TRBV25-1 and TRBJ1-2; D may be TRBD1 (5 bases). The CDR3 consists of 13 residues. The germline V gene encodes CDR1 MGHDK and CDR2 SYGVNS. V was cut by 3 bases and J by 7 bases, with 12 bases left in between. As DNA, the CDR3 is TGTGCCAGCAGTGACAGGGAACTGGGTGGCTACACCTTC. This encodes CASSDRELGGYTF.

This clone showed up just a few times. This chain connects TRBV28 to TRBJ1-1, with D perhaps TRBD1 (6 bases). The CDR3 is 11 residues long. The V end was cut by 3 bases, the J end by 11 bases, with 10 bases between. In germline, CDR1 is MDHEN, CDR2 SYDVKM. In nucleotides, the CDR3 is TGTGCCAGCAGTTTCCGACAGGTGGCTTTCTTT. Amino acids: CASSFRQVAFF.

The chain joins TRBV19 to TRBJ2-2; no reliable D call. Trimming removed 3 bases at V and 4 bases at J, with 9 bases between. The CDR3 consists of 14 residues. Germline V gene sequence: CDR1 LNHDA, CDR2 SQIVND (reference sequence). The CDR3 is CASSISRSTGELFF. For the CDR3, the DNA is TGTGCCAGTAGTATTAGCAGAAGCACCGGGGAGCTGTTTTTT.

The table lists this clone with a few counts. The chain joins TRBV4-1 to TRBJ2-1, with 7 bases fitting TRBD2. Germline CDR1 and CDR2: MGHRA and YSYEKL. Trimming removed 1 base from V and 2 bases from J; junction bases left unmatched: 11. This CDR3 has 18 residues. In nucleotides, the CDR3 is TGCGCCAGCAGCCAAGCGGGAAGCGGGGCAACCCCCTACAATGAGCAGTTCTTC. Its translation is CASSQAGSGATPYNEQFF.